This TCR beta chain was captured in a study of T-cell memory formation after mild COVID-19. General study results and limits: For second-wave clones that peaked at day 37, SARS-CoV-2 specificity went unverified.

Worth noting for this clonotype: The target antigen is unknown.

TCRdb re-called the 5' RACE reads through MiXCR, storing one row per CDR3 protein. The sample lists 280,000 or so distinct CDR3 sequences; less than 9.5% were seen once. This CDR3 has 14 residues. The germline V gene encodes CDR1 SGHRS and CDR2 YFSETQ. Losses at the gene ends were 5 bases for V and 6 bases for J; bases not matched to a gene: 5. The specimen sequenced was PBMCs or a T cell subset sorted from them (not recorded which). This TCR was recovered from a man younger than 35 who had mild COVID-19 (a few samples of this study predate the infection). Cell type and time point are not known. The chain has TRBV5-1 and TRBJ1-6, with 7 bases identical to TRBD1. The CDR3 region is CASRLGGSNSPLHF. The DNA of the CDR3 is TGCGCCAGCAGACTAGGGGGCTCTAATTCACCCCTCCACTTT.